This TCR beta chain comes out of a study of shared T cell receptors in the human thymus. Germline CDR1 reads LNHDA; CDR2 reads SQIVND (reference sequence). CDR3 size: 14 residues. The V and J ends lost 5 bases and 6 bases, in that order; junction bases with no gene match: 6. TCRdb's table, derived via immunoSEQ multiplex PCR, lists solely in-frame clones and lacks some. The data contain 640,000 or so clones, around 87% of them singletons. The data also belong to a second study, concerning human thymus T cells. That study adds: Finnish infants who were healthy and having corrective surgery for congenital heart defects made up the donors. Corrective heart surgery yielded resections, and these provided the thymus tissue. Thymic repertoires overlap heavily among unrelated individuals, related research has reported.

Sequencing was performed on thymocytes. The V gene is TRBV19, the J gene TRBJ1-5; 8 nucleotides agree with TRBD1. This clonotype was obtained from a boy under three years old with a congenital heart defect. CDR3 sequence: CASSPTGVGQPQHF. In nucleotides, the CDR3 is TGTGCCAGTAGTCCGACAGGGGTAGGTCAGCCCCAGCATTTT.